These 8 T cell receptor beta chains were all obtained from the same sample, sequenced in a study of spatial heterogeneity in lung cancer. Their cognate antigens are unknown. Overall study findings and caveats: Expanded intratumoral alpha and beta TCR counts tracked tumor mutation counts.

TCRdb re-derived calls from the 5' RACE reads in MiXCR, one entry per CDR3 protein. The profile covers over 25,000 distinct CDR3 sequences, with approximately 7% appearing a single time and almost 25% taken by the ten largest. Time point indicated: sample taken at primary tumor resection. Sequencing was performed on lung tumor tissue, taken at surgery. These TCRs come from a male donor with early-stage non-small cell lung cancer.

This clonotype was observed at least ten times. The rearrangement joins TRBV29-1 to TRBJ2-7; TRBD1 matches at 11 bases. Germline V gene lookup returns CDR1 SQVTM and CDR2 ANQGSEA. The ends lost 4 bases at V and 7 bases at J; junction bases unmatched: 12. This CDR3 has 15 amino acids. The CDR3 coding sequence is TGCAGCGTTGCCAGATCAAGGACAGGGGGCAGAGAGCAGTACTTC. Translating it yields CSVARSRTGGREQYF.

This clonotype has a count of ten or more. The chain has TRBV28 and TRBJ1-2; 7 bases map to TRBD1. The CDR3 is made up of 17 amino acids. Germline CDR1 is MDHEN and CDR2 is SYDVKM. With 2 bases clipped from V and 3 bases from J, the junction kept 12 bases outside the gene matches. Here the CDR3 reads CASSLVGDSGTYYGYTF. In DNA, the CDR3 is TGTGCCAGCAGTTTAGTCGGGGACAGCGGGACCTACTATGGCTACACCTTC.

This clonotype was recorded many times. The chain is built from TRBV28 and TRBJ2-3; D is possibly TRBD2 (7 bases). The V and J ends lost 7 bases and 4 bases respectively, with 21 bases between them. Germline V gene data show CDR1 as MDHEN and CDR2 as SYDVKM. This CDR3 region has 16 residues. DNA of the CDR3: TGTGCCAGCATGTTCCAAAAAGGGGGGGCCCCAGATACGCAGTATTTT. Encoded protein: CASMFQKGGAPDTQYF.

Only a few counts were recorded for this clonotype. V is TRBV7-2 and J is TRBJ1-1; no definite D call. V shed 1 base and J shed 6 bases, with 9 bases lying between them. The CDR3 runs 13 residues. Per germline, CDR1 SGHTA and CDR2 FQGNSA. CDR3 amino acids: CASSLDTVAEAFF. The CDR3 region has the DNA TGTGCCAGCAGCTTAGATACCGTGGCTGAAGCTTTCTTT. Complete variable domain (other parts from reference TRBV7-2 and TRBJ1-1): GAGVSQSPSNKVTEKGKDVELRCDPISGHTALYWYRQSLGQGLEFLIYFQGNSAPDKSGLPSDRFSAERTGGSVSTLTIQRTQQEDSAVYLCASSLDTVAEAFFGQGTRLTVV.

CDR3 DNA sequence: TGTGCCAGCAGTTCGTATGCGGGACCCTATGGCTACACCTTC. Translation: CASSSYAGPYGYTF. The rearrangement links TRBV7-2 to TRBJ1-2; possible D gene TRBD1, 5 bases. The germline CDR1 and CDR2 sequences are SGHTA and FQGNSA. The CDR3 is made up of 14 amino acids. V was trimmed by 6 bases and J by 4 bases, leaving 15 bases between them.

Only one count was recorded for this clonotype. The chain couples TRBV18 to TRBJ1-3; TRBD1 aligns across 10 bases. V trimming: 3 bases; J trimming: 1 base; junction bases outside the gene matches: 0. CDR1 and CDR2 from the germline V gene are KGHSH and LQKENI. The CDR3 extends over 15 amino acids. The CDR3 loop reads CASSPGQGSGNTIYF. The CDR3 bases are TGTGCCAGCTCACCGGGACAGGGGTCTGGAAACACCATATATTTT.

The table lists this clonotype with many counts. The J gene is TRBJ1-4, the V gene TRBV4-1, with TRBD1 as a possible D gene (5 bases). Germline V lookup: CDR1 MGHRA, CDR2 YSYEKL. V was shortened by 0 bases and J by 8 bases, with 13 bases between the two germline ends. CDR3 size: 15 residues. CDR3 DNA: TGCGCCAGCAGCCAAGATCCTCGACGGGGGGAAAAACTGTTTTTT. Its translation: CASSQDPRRGEKLFF.

This clonotype was detected ten times or more. The V call is TRBV14, the J call TRBJ1-4; no clear D gene. The CDR3 totals 13 residues. Germline CDR1 is SGHDN and CDR2 is FVKESK. Trimming took 2 bases from V and 6 from J, leaving 7 bases between them. The CDR3 loop reads CASSQTIDEKLFF. Here the CDR3 DNA reads TGTGCCAGCAGCCAAACTATTGATGAAAAACTGTTTTTT.